The source of this TCR beta chain is a study of T cells in Graves' hyperthyroidism and ophthalmopathy. Study at large: Specimen type is peripheral blood, collected at initial diagnosis prior to any treatment.

The CDR3 contains 14 residues. Germline-derived CDR1 and CDR2 are MNHEY and SMNVEV (reference sequence). After removal of 7 bases from V and 3 bases from J, the junction contained 9 bases not matched to a gene. This clonotype was observed a few times. Amplification of TCR beta CDR3 regions was performed using RNA transcripts as template. Researchers ran a first-round RT-PCR on the TCR CDR3 using the HTBI primer set. MiXCR was run by TCRdb on the multiplex PCR reads, yielding one entry per CDR3 protein. In the table there are hundreds of thousands of distinct CDR3 sequences, approximately 15% of which are singletons. A patient was excluded if there was uncontrolled infection, other autoimmune disease, pregnancy or lactation.

The J gene is TRBJ2-7, the V gene TRBV27; 7 nucleotides match TRBD2. This clonotype was sampled from a woman aged 25-40 years with Graves' hyperthyroidism. The sample taken for sequencing was blood. The CDR3 sequence: CASTLRSGIYEQYF. CDR3 in DNA: TGTGCCAGCACCCTACGGAGCGGGATCTACGAGCAGTACTTC.